This TCR beta chain stems from a study of cytomegalovirus exposure and HLA in healthy donors. This clone was recorded once. The V gene's germline CDR1 is MGHDK and CDR2 SYGVNS. The CDR3 totals 14 residues. The V gene lost 1 base and the J gene lost 1 base, with 7 bases spanning the gap. The assay was immunoSEQ multiplex PCR, and TCRdb's table has in-frame clones only and misses some. Here the sample spans 95,000 to 150,000 clones, around nine tenths being singletons. This TCR came from a woman aged 18-30 years in good health and CMV-seropositive. The chain uses TRBV25-1 and TRBJ1-1; D gene uncertain. The material sequenced was PBMCs. As DNA, the CDR3 is TGTGCCAGCAGTGAATGGTGGCCGAACACTGAAGCTTTCTTT. It translates to CASSEWWPNTEAFF.